This TCR beta chain came from a study of T-cell reconstitution after alpha-beta-depleted transplantation in children. Germline-derived CDR1 and CDR2 are SQVTM and ANQGSEA. This CDR3 comprises 14 residues. V was shortened by 6 bases and J by 8 bases, with 19 bases between the two germline ends. This clonotype has a count of ten or more. The authors prepared the TCRbeta library with unique molecular identifiers. TCRdb reprocessed the PCR reads with MiXCR, giving one entry per CDR3 protein. Seen here are about 300,000 distinct CDR3 sequences, about 9.5% observed once, and the top ten hold 7.5%. The sequencing used PBMCs, collected before TCRalphabeta/CD19-depleted stem cell transplant. V usage is TRBV29-1 and J usage is TRBJ1-4; a possible D gene is TRBD1 (6 bases). This sequence originates from a boy younger than two with acute myeloid leukemia, due to receive a stem cell transplant. CDR3 bases: TGCAGCGTGGGTCACGACAGGTCTGAAGAAAAACTGTTTTTT. The encoded protein is CSVGHDRSEEKLFF.